This T cell receptor (beta chain) was sequenced during a study of Ad26.COV2.S vaccination and SARS-CoV-2 variants (dated by TCRdb to the early 2020s). Some background on the complete study: Donors in the vaccine arm were drawn from COV1001, a phase I-IIa trial of Ad26.COV2.S in healthy adults that was multicentre, randomized, double-blind and placebo-controlled. Participants in the trial were split at random into five groups of five each, receiving low-dose or high-dose Ad26.COV2.S once or twice, or else placebo on both occasions. A total of 32 samples were included in the TCR-sequenced set, comprising around 20 Ad26.COV2.S vaccine recipients, 5 placebo recipients and 8 SARS-CoV-2 convalescent individuals. Sequencing of the TCRbeta repertoire served to evaluate the specificity and breadth of SARS-CoV-2-reactive T cell receptors following Ad26.COV2.S vaccination. Ad26.COV2.S was administered intramuscularly at 5 x 10^10 or 1 x 10^11 viral particles, either as a single shot or as two shots given 56 days apart. Blinding of investigators to trial group allocation was maintained during experiments and outcome assessment.

The immunoSEQ Assay was used to sequence TCRbeta CDR3 regions. After extraction, genomic DNA underwent amplification by bias-controlled multiplex PCR, followed by high-throughput sequencing. The original methods were these. Collapsing and filtering of sequences were performed to quantify the absolute abundance of each unique TCRbeta CDR3 region. T cell fraction was estimated by normalizing TCRbeta template counts to usable DNA, which was measured by amplifying reference genes present in all nucleated cells. Repertoire TCRs were annotated as SARS-CoV-2-specific when V gene, CDR3 amino acid sequence and J gene were exactly matched to a known reactive TCR set. The reference SARS-CoV-2 TCR set came from MIRA and was filtered for enrichment in COVID-19-positive ImmuneCODE repertoires, removing public or cross-reactive TCRs. Using the MIRA antigens, annotated TCRs were further analysed by specific ORF or by position within an ORF. Breadth was defined as the number of annotated unique rearrangements divided by the total number of unique productive rearrangements, and depth was defined as the summed frequency of the annotated unique rearrangements. TCR breadth was compared between groups using two-sided Wilcoxon rank-sum tests. TCRdb's version of the immuneACCESS table is confined to in-frame rearrangements and falls short of the full clone set. An unresolved V gene accounts for under half of the shortfall where checked; the remainder is of unknown origin. Clone size and V and J calls were adopted from that table, with D and trimming inferred from the DNA. The table for this sample lists about 440,000 clones; about 90% of them were counted only once. The top ten clones comprise 4.3% of the sample.

What the authors observed across the whole study: Compared with placebo recipients, Ad26.COV2.S recipients showed higher spike-specific TCR breadth (P = 0.0014). The authors noted that total T cell responses may have been underestimated by the TCR breadth and depth analyses. The study was not powered to compare responses between vaccine doses or regimens. Substantial breadth of spike-specific CD8+ and CD4+ T cell responses was reported after vaccination. Vaccine and placebo recipients had comparable non-spike TCR breadth, which fits with the vaccine containing only spike.

A remark on this clone: What antigen it recognizes has not been identified. Nothing much larger sits one base from this clone, and base qualities are not available.

The meaning of the sample's treatment or condition label: roughly 20 received Ad26.COV2.S at low or high dose, single or two shots; 5 received placebo; per-sample allocation not given. Repertoires of vaccine and placebo recipients were sequenced from samples collected on day 63 after the first injection. Between 29 July and 7 August 2020, Cohort 1b enrolled 25 adults aged 18-55 years at one site in Boston, USA. Ad26.COV2.S was a replication-incompetent adenovirus type 26 vector that expressed a prefusion-stabilized SARS-CoV-2 spike protein derived from the original Wuhan strain. Sequenced material: peripheral blood, taken in a trial of Ad26.COV2.S vaccine versus placebo. This TCR was sampled from a person aged 18-65 years who received the Ad26.COV2.S COVID-19 vaccine or a placebo.

The CDR3 reads CASSLRGLEKLFF. The DNA sequence follows: TGTGCCAGCAGTTTACGGGGACTTGAAAAACTGTTTTTT. The sequence links TRBV28 to TRBJ1-4; the D region possibly corresponds to TRBD1 (5 bases align). V loses 2 bases of germline sequence and J loses 7 bases, and the interval between the two ends is 8 bases. CDR1 and CDR2, looked up from the germline V gene, are MDHEN and SYDVKM. The CDR3 spans 13 residues, from the cysteine through the phenylalanine. Only the CDR3 DNA stays, 39 bases, in frame from base 1.